Below, 27 T cell receptor beta chains from the same sample are listed, as sequenced in a study of cytomegalovirus exposure and HLA in healthy donors (dated by TCRdb to 2015 to 2018). The library was obtained by the immunoSEQ multiplex PCR assay. For the multiplex PCR, a mixture combining 60 forward primers for TCR Vbeta segments and 13 reverse primers for TCR Jbeta segments was used. This immuneACCESS table, as held by TCRdb, lists in-frame sequences with V and J called but not all clones. Of the missing ones, under half trace to an unresolved V gene in checked studies; the others have no known cause. This sample comprises about 110,000 clones, around 85% of them detected only once. The top ten hold 3.5% to 4% of the sample. Material for sequencing was PBMCs. The receptors shown here come from a man in his sixties in good health and CMV-seronegative.

This clone was seen a single time. This chain links TRBV19 with TRBJ2-1; 11 nucleotides line up with TRBD2. Germline trimming cut 9 bases from V and 4 bases from J; bases unmatched to any gene: 14. CDR1 is LNHDA and CDR2 is SQIVND in the germline V gene (reference sequence). The CDR3 length is 17 residues. The CDR3 reads CASRKGLGLAAYNEQFF. For the CDR3, the DNA is TGTGCCAGCAGGAAAGGACTGGGACTAGCGGCGTACAATGAGCAGTTCTTC. The variable domain in full, completed from reference TRBV19 and TRBJ2-1, reads DGGITQSPKYLFRKEGQNVTLSCEQNLNHDAMYWYRQDPGQGLRLIYYSQIVNDFQKGDIAEGYSVSREKKESFPLTVTSAQKNPTAFYLCASRKGLGLAAYNEQFFGPGTRLTVL.

In regard to this clone: An end of the junction differs from the germline gene, which may be a read error. The gene calls are TRBV5-5 and TRBJ1-2; TRBD1 matches 9 bases. CDR1 and CDR2 (germline): SGHKS, YYEKEE (reference sequence). The CDR3 covers 13 residues. CDR3 protein: CASSQGTGRSGFF. CDR3 DNA: TGTGCCAGCAGCCAGGGGACAGGGCGAAGCGGTTTTTTC.

The chain carries TRBV2 and TRBJ1-5; D gene unclear. V was shortened by 2 bases and J by 5 bases, with 22 bases between the two germline ends. Germline lookup yields CDR1 SNHLY and CDR2 FYNNEI. The CDR3 extends over 18 amino acids. The CDR3, as DNA: TGTGCCAGCAGTGAACCCGCTGGTGGAGGGAGTTTGTATCAGCCCCAGCATTTT. Translating it yields CASSEPAGGGSLYQPQHF.

This clone was counted a single time. This chain links TRBV4-2 with TRBJ2-3; D gene uncertain. CDR1 and CDR2 (germline): LGHNA, YNFKEQ. Between the trimmed V and J ends, which lost 5 bases and 2 bases, there was a span of 5 bases. The length of the CDR3 is 12 residues. The CDR3 spells CASSTFTDTQYF. The CDR3 DNA reads TGTGCCAGCAGCACTTTCACAGATACGCAGTATTTT.

This chain links TRBV7-2 with TRBJ1-4; D call uncertain. The V gene lost 1 base and the J gene lost 7 bases, with 13 bases spanning the gap. CDR1 SGHTA and CDR2 FQGNSA come from the germline V gene. This CDR3 has 15 residues. Here the CDR3 reads CASSLGPGDGEKLFF. CDR3 DNA sequence: TGTGCCAGCAGCTTAGGTCCGGGAGATGGTGAAAAACTGTTTTTT.

The chain joins TRBV5-1 to TRBJ1-1; no clear D gene. V was cut by 1 base and J by 4 bases, with 14 bases left in between. The CDR3 is 15 residues long. Germline V gene data show CDR1 as SGHRS and CDR2 as YFSETQ. CDR3 in amino acids: CASSLRAARGTEAFF. CDR3 DNA sequence: TGCGCCAGCAGCTTGCGCGCGGCCCGGGGCACTGAAGCTTTCTTT.

This clone was recorded a few times. V usage is TRBV19 and J usage is TRBJ2-1, with D possibly TRBD2 on 6 matching bases. Germline CDR1 and CDR2: LNHDA and SQIVND (reference sequence). The CDR3 has 15 residues. Trimming shortened V by 0 bases and J by 7 bases, and 13 bases separated the two germline ends. CDR3 region: CASSIEGTLLNEQFF. The CDR3 DNA reads as TGTGCCAGTAGTATAGAAGGGACTCTCCTGAATGAGCAGTTCTTC.

This clone was recorded only once. The chain joins TRBV30 to TRBJ2-7; D unclear. CDR1 and CDR2 from the germline V gene are GTSNPN and SVGIG (reference sequence). Trimming left V 0 bases short and J 4 bases short, with 7 bases between. The CDR3 extends over 12 amino acids. CDR3 residues: CAWSVLGYEQYF. The DNA for the CDR3 is TGTGCCTGGAGTGTACTCGGTTACGAGCAGTACTTC.

The chain joins TRBV7-2 to TRBJ2-3; D is ambiguous. CDR1 is SGHTA, CDR2 FQGNSA, per germline. This CDR3 contains 11 residues. V lost 7 bases and J 8 bases, leaving 10 bases between the germline ends. Here the CDR3 reads CASTQGGTQYF. In DNA form, the CDR3 reads TGTGCCAGCACCCAAGGCGGTACGCAGTATTTT.

The rearrangement links TRBV5-7 to TRBJ2-5; a weak D match, TRBD1 (6 bases). TRBV5-7 is noted as an ORF with a role that remains uncertain. CDR3 length: 15 residues. V lost 3 bases and J lost 2, with 14 bases in between. The CDR3 loop reads CASSWGQTLQETQYF. CDR3 DNA: TGTGCCAGCAGCTGGGGACAAACCCTTCAAGAGACCCAGTACTTC.

The rearrangement uses TRBV10-2 and TRBJ2-5; tentative D call: TRBD2 (6 bases). V shed 3 bases and J shed 5 bases, with 16 bases lying between them. CDR1 is WSHSY and CDR2 is SAAADI in the germline V gene. CDR3 size: 15 residues. The CDR3 region is CASSDMGLARETQYF. CDR3 in DNA: TGCGCCAGCAGTGACATGGGGCTAGCGCGGGAGACCCAGTACTTC.

The chain carries TRBV30 and TRBJ2-6, with 9 bases that match TRBD1. J lost 1 base, V lost 4 bases, and 8 bases had no gene match. This CDR3 has 17 residues. Germline CDR1 is GTSNPN and CDR2 is SVGIG (reference sequence). DNA of the CDR3: TGTGCCTGGAATAGGGACAGGGCTATTTCTGGGGCCAACGTCCTGACTTTC. This translates into CAWNRDRAISGANVLTF. Full variable domain (rest looked up from reference TRBV30 and TRBJ2-6): SQTIHQWPATLVQPVGSPLSLECTVEGTSNPNLYWYRQAAGRGLQLLFYSVGIGQISSEVPQNLSASRPQDRQFILSSKKLLLSDSGFYLCAWNRDRAISGANVLTFGAGSRLTVL.

This clone was seen only a few times. The rearrangement links TRBV18 to TRBJ2-1; TRBD1 matches 9 bases. Unmatched junction bases numbered 16, after V lost 4 bases and J lost 6 bases. The germline gives CDR1 KGHSH, CDR2 LQKENI. The CDR3 length is 18 residues. CDR3 DNA sequence: TGTGCCAGCTCACTTATTGTCCCGGGACAGGGTCGGGGCAATGAGCAGTTCTTC. Translating gives CASSLIVPGQGRGNEQFF.

The chain combines TRBV6-4 with TRBJ2-7; 11 bases map to TRBD2. The junction had 13 bases not matched to a gene; V was cut back by 6 bases and J by 3 bases. Germline lookup yields CDR1 MRHNA and CDR2 SNTAGT. The CDR3 extends over 17 amino acids. The CDR3 sequence is CASRSIPPLAGGYEQYV. CDR3 coding DNA: TGTGCCAGCAGATCAATCCCCCCTCTAGCGGGAGGCTACGAGCAGTACGTC.

The chain employs TRBV5-5 and TRBJ2-5; 7 positions match TRBD1. Germline V lookup: CDR1 SGHKS, CDR2 YYEKEE (reference sequence). Unmatched junction bases numbered 5, after V lost 5 bases and J lost 1 base. The CDR3 is 14 residues long. The chain's CDR3 is CASRPGTAQETQYF. DNA for the CDR3: TGTGCCAGCAGGCCTGGGACAGCCCAAGAGACCCAGTACTTC.

The chain uses TRBV10-3 and TRBJ1-4; unclear D gene. CDR3 length equals 14 residues. Trimming pared 3 bases from V and 2 bases from J, leaving 7 bases between. Germline CDR1 and CDR2: ENHRY and SYGVKD. The DNA of the CDR3 is TGTGCCATCAGTGACACTTCGACTAATGAAAAACTGTTTTTT. Its translation is CAISDTSTNEKLFF.

Concerning this clone: The sample carries other DNA sequences with the same CDR3. The V gene is TRBV7-8, the J gene TRBJ1-6, with D possibly matching TRBD1 (6 bases). Trimming took off 5 bases at V and 7 bases at J, with 24 bases between the two ends. Germline V gene data show CDR1 as SGHVS and CDR2 as FQNEAQ. The CDR3 extends over 18 amino acids. The CDR3 coding sequence is TGTGCCAGCAGCCCACCACGCCGGTCCGGGACAAAAAATTCACCCCTCCACTTT. Protein: CASSPPRRSGTKNSPLHF.

The J gene is TRBJ1-6, the V gene TRBV5-4; D call uncertain. CDR3 length: 16 residues. Trimming left V 2 bases short and J 5 bases short, with 14 bases between. Germline V gives CDR1 SGHNT, CDR2 YYREEE (reference sequence). CDR3 nucleotides: TGTGCCAGCAGCTTTGGGTCTTGGCGGGATAATTCACCCCTCCACTTT. Its translation: CASSFGSWRDNSPLHF.

V gene TRBV7-3 combines with J gene TRBJ2-2; 7 nucleotides agree with TRBD1. The CDR3 has 13 amino acids. Trimming took 5 bases from V and 6 from J; bases not matched to a gene: 3. CDR1 is SGHTA, CDR2 FQGTGA, per germline. The CDR3 DNA is TGTGCCAGCAGCGCCCAGGGGGCCGGGGAGCTGTTTTTT. Residues: CASSAQGAGELFF.

This clone was counted a few times. V is TRBV18 and J is TRBJ2-5; TRBD1 matches at 10 bases. Per germline, CDR1 KGHSH and CDR2 LQKENI. The ends lost 0 bases at V and 4 bases at J; junction bases unmatched: 11. The CDR3 sequence is 18 residues long. In DNA, the CDR3 is TGTGCCAGCTCACCACCGTTTTATAGGACAGGGGGTGGAGAGACCCAGTACTTC. This codes for CASSPPFYRTGGGETQYF.

Details on this clone: Sequence at one end of the junction differs from germline and may be a read error. J is TRBJ1-1 and V is TRBV6-1; D not certain. Germline lookup yields CDR1 MNHNS and CDR2 SASEGT. The CDR3 contains 13 residues. As DNA, the CDR3 is TGTGCCAGCAGTTCATCTTTGAACACCGAAGCTTTCTTT. Protein product: CASSSSLNTEAFF.

V usage is TRBV7-8 and J usage is TRBJ2-1; D remains unclear. V dropped 1 base and J dropped 9 bases, with 13 bases sitting between them. This CDR3 has 14 amino acids. The germline CDR1 and CDR2 sequences are SGHVS and FQNEAQ. CDR3: CASSLVRSPGEQFF. The CDR3 DNA reads TGTGCCAGCAGCTTAGTTCGAAGCCCAGGTGAGCAGTTCTTC. The full variable domain, rest sourced from reference TRBV7-8 and TRBJ2-1, is GAGVSQSPRYKVAKRGQDVALRCDPISGHVSLFWYQQALGQGPEFLTYFQNEAQLDKSGLPSDRFFAERPEGSVSTLKIQRTQQEDSAVYLCASSLVRSPGEQFFGPGTRLTVL.

The chain carries TRBV7-2 and TRBJ1-1; no firm D call. The CDR3 has 11 amino acids. Germline assignment: CDR1 SGHTA and CDR2 FQGNSA. Between the trimmed V and J ends, which lost 0 bases and 8 bases, there was a span of 4 bases. The CDR3 is CASSLAEEAFF. The CDR3 nucleotides read TGTGCCAGCAGCTTAGCTGAGGAAGCTTTCTTT.

As concerns this clone: Germline is not matched at one junction end, which may reflect a read error. V and J are TRBV7-9 and TRBJ1-2; D not certain. CDR3 length equals 12 residues. CDR1 and CDR2 (germline): SEHNR, FQNEAQ (reference sequence). The CDR3 sequence is CSSSPTGYGYTF. CDR3 DNA: TGTTCCAGCAGCCCCACCGGGTATGGCTACACCTTC.

This chain joins TRBV7-7 and TRBJ2-5; D is uncertain. Germline V gene data show CDR1 as SSHAT and CDR2 as FNYEAQ (reference sequence). Trimming took off 1 base at V and 5 bases at J, with 5 bases between the two ends. This CDR3 is 12 amino acids long. CDR3 sequence: CASSLVGETQYF. The CDR3 nucleotides read TGTGCCAGCAGCTTAGTCGGGGAGACCCAGTACTTC.

The chain combines TRBV6-6 with TRBJ1-2; no clear D. V gave up 7 bases and J gave up 0 bases, with 15 bases separating them. The CDR3 is 15 residues long. Germline V lookup: CDR1 MNHNY, CDR2 SVGAGI (reference sequence). The CDR3 DNA follows: TGTGCCAGCACCTCATTTACGGTTGCTAACTATGGCTACACCTTC. This encodes CASTSFTVANYGYTF.

The genes are TRBV28 and TRBJ1-5; D may be TRBD1 (6 bases). Germline lookup yields CDR1 MDHEN and CDR2 SYDVKM. The CDR3 sequence is 15 residues long. Deletions cut 6 bases from V and 4 bases from J, with 16 bases between. CDR3 sequence reads: CASSLTGPWNQPQHF. The DNA of the CDR3 is TGTGCCAGCAGCCTGACAGGTCCTTGGAATCAGCCCCAGCATTTT.